This entry features one T cell receptor (beta chain) sequence. The CDR3 has 13 amino acids. Germline V lookup: CDR1 SGHDT, CDR2 YYEEEE. Deletions cut 1 base from V and 0 bases from J, with 4 bases between. The data derive from a study of cytomegalovirus exposure and HLA in healthy donors. Use of 60 Vbeta and 13 Jbeta primers characterized the PCR. Data came from immunoSEQ multiplex PCR; TCRdb stores just in-frame clones and leaves some out. Of around 29,000 clones listed, about 62% were seen once; the top ten hold 35% to 50%. The material sequenced was PBMCs. This rearrangement joins TRBV5-6 to TRBJ2-5; no clear D gene. The TCR originated in a male donor in good health and CMV-seropositive. The CDR3 spells CASSLINQETQYF. CDR3 sequence (DNA): TGTGCCAGCAGCTTGATAAACCAAGAGACCCAGTACTTC.